This TCR beta chain is drawn from a study of PD-1 blockade in classical Hodgkin lymphoma (TCRdb year 2020). About the full investigation: The study used TCR beta sequencing and CyTOF to define a peripheral blood immune signature of response to PD-1 blockade in classical Hodgkin lymphoma. What the authors observed across the whole study: Newly diagnosed patients were reported to have lower baseline TCR diversity than healthy donors, and relapsed/refractory patients were reported to have lower baseline TCR diversity still. The study was limited to a single clinical trial cohort, and causes of repertoire differences, possibly disease activity or prior therapy, remained undefined.

The Qiagen DNeasy kit was used to extract genomic DNA both from unsorted PBMCs and from the negatively selected CD4+ and CD8+ fractions. Amplification of TCR beta CDR3 regions was done by immunoSEQ multiplex PCR with primers that anneal to V and J segments. A synthetic immune receptor repertoire was used to minimize amplification bias, and any remaining bias was removed computationally after sequencing. For the original study's pipeline: Custom Python scripts were used to quantify repertoire diversity as the Shannon entropy index. Unsorted, CD4+ and CD8+ repertoires were examined separately, except in combined analyses, for which CD4+ and CD8+ sequences were merged in silico. This is the immuneACCESS table as TCRdb keeps it, with only in-frame sequences that have V and J called. A part of the clones is gone; compared with another copy, unresolved V genes explain less than half, and the rest is unexplained. V, J and clone size are taken as reported in that table, and D and trimming were inferred from the DNA itself. Counted in this sample were under 20,000 clones; 92% of them appeared once. The ten top clones hold 0.4% to 0.55% of the sample.

The sample's time point, from its label and the paper: newly diagnosed, previously untreated cHL patient sample. Using a Miltenyi CD4+ T cell isolation kit, CD4+ T cells were purified from thawed PBMCs through magnetic negative selection. As a comparison group for the relapsed/refractory trial patients, PBMCs were sequenced from patients with newly diagnosed, previously untreated classical Hodgkin lymphoma. Peripheral blood was collected in 8 mL Vacutainer Cell Preparation Tubes, from which PBMCs were isolated by centrifugation and then cryopreserved. Purified CD4+ and CD8+ fractions were prepared only for cases where an additional PBMC sample was available. Magnetically labelled cells were removed on LS columns in a quadroMACS separator, and the flow-through was collected as the purified fraction. Points on this clone: The antigen it recognizes is unknown. No base quality values were provided; no much bigger clone lies one nucleotide off.

The origin of this receptor is a human donor with classical Hodgkin lymphoma. Source material: CD4+ T cells from blood.

The CDR3 sequence is CASNRGGEKLFF. The nucleotide sequence reads as follows: TGTGCCAGCAACAGGGGTGGAGAAAAACTGTTTTTT. The chain uses TRBV13 and TRBJ1-4, with 7 middle bases fitting TRBD1. Looking up the germline V gene (reference sequence) yields CDR1 PRHDT and CDR2 FYEKMQ. CDR3 length: 12 amino acids, cysteine to phenylalanine. Only the CDR3 DNA is retained, 36 bases long and in frame from the first base. Germline trimming amounts to 7 bases on V and 8 bases on J, with 4 as the count of junction bases outside the gene matches. Full variable domain (CDR3 extended with the reference TRBV13 and TRBJ1-4 proteins): AAGVIQSPRHLIKEKRETATLKCYPIPRHDTVYWYQQGPGQDPQFLISFYEKMQSDKGSIPDRFSAQQFSDYHSELNMSSLELGDSALYFCASNRGGEKLFFGSGTQLSVL.